The clone carrying this T cell receptor beta chain was observed once. Its specificity is not known. Given a much more abundant clone one base away, this may be a read error. Relying on iRepertoire HTBI primers and Arm-PCR of CDR3 regions, the team built TCR beta libraries. TCRdb re-derived calls from the multiplex PCR reads in MiXCR, one entry per CDR3 protein. The sample has about 460,000 distinct CDR3 sequences; under 25% are singletons. The data belong to a study of regulatory T cells in long-lasting Graves disease. Whole-study findings and limits: Since the sample size was small, accuracy may have been reduced. Persistent disease was characterized by preferential usage of TRBV28, TRBJ1-2 and TRBJ2-5. Newly diagnosed Graves' patients exceeded persistent ones in TCR diversity.

Described time point: persistent/refractory GD, antithyroid drugs over 5 years with positive TRAb. PBMC-extracted RNA yielded the TCR library. Germline CDR1 MNHGY, CDR2 SVAAGI. CDR3 length equals 16 residues. The sequence was obtained from a female donor with Graves disease. The sample was peripheral blood mononuclear cells (PBMCs), taken when the disease was refractory, from a patient treated with antithyroid drugs. V and J are TRBV6-9 and TRBJ1-5; 7 nucleotides align to TRBD1. CDR3 residues: CAGSYRKGGLNQPQHF. Written as DNA, the CDR3 is TGTGCCGGCAGTTACCGTAAAGGGGGCCTGAATCAGCCCCAGCATTTT.